Here is one T cell receptor (beta chain) with its context. Antigen: not known. RNA, at about 0.45 to 1 ug, was reverse transcribed with random hexamers. The authors amplified TCR beta CDR3 across 54 Vbeta and 13 Jbeta using immunoSEQ multiplex PCR. TCRdb re-analysed the immunoSEQ multiplex PCR reads in MiXCR, keeping a single row per CDR3 protein. The sample includes 210,000 or so distinct CDR3 sequences, 80% to 95% of them seen just once. The sample is drawn from a study of CD8 T cells in Susac syndrome. Points from the study as a whole: The study conceded that its TCR sequencing and HLA analysis involved relatively few individuals.

Negative isolation yielded the CD8+ and CD4+ T cells, while FACS enriched the TEMRA cells. This TCR derives from a human donor with multiple sclerosis. The sample consisted of CD8+ T cells from PBMCs.

In DNA form, the CDR3 reads TGCAGTGCTAGCCTTAGGGGGGAGGCCTCCGAGCAGTACTTC. This sequence encodes CSASLRGEASEQYF. The chain combines TRBV20-1 with TRBJ2-7; either TRBD1 or TRBD2 may fit D (6 bases each). Trimming removed 3 bases from V and 6 bases from J, with 18 bases in between. Germline V lookup: CDR1 DFQATT, CDR2 SNEGSKA (reference sequence). There are 14 residues in the CDR3.